This T cell receptor beta chain stems from a study of radiation and T cells in renal cell carcinoma. About the research overall: Nephrectomy followed 15 Gy stereotactic body radiation by 4 weeks. Notes on the study in general: From baseline, blood top tumor clonotypes peaked at 2 weeks post-radiation. Pretreatment tumor biopsies were lacking, so baseline clonotypes are unknown.

The data were produced by immunoSEQ multiplex PCR, yet TCRdb's version contains in-frame clones alone and is incomplete. Among approximately 140,000 clones listed, 88% were seen once. Germline V gene data show CDR1 as MDHEN and CDR2 as SYDVKM. The CDR3 sequence is 15 residues long. The ends lost 7 bases at V and 0 bases at J; junction bases unmatched: 8. As for time point: baseline pretreatment blood. The treatment denotes: 15 Gy SBRT to primary tumor, nephrectomy 4 weeks later. Clear cell pathology was present in this patient's renal cell carcinoma. About this clone: Its antigen remains unknown.

The specimen was blood, collected from a patient whose treatment included radiotherapy and nephrectomy. The receptor comes from an older woman with renal cell carcinoma. The chain links TRBV28 to TRBJ1-1; 7 bases are a match to TRBD1. For the CDR3, the DNA is TGTGCCAGCACCCTCCGGACAGGATTGAACACTGAAGCTTTCTTT. This encodes CASTLRTGLNTEAFF.